Following are 22 T cell receptor beta chains from one sample sequenced in a study of regulatory T cells in long-lasting Graves disease (dated by TCRdb to about 2021). The method was multiplex PCR. The sequencer was an Illumina HiSeq 4000. TCR beta libraries were built with iRepertoire HTBI primers and Arm-PCR amplification of CDR3 regions. Using fastp at Q25 and MiXCR, TCRdb reprocessed the public reads and kept productive beta chains. Rows matching on CDR3 protein sequence are summarized as one entry with the most common DNA and genes. The sample contains more than 650,000 distinct CDR3 sequences, approximately 31% of them found a single time. Together, the top ten hold around 42% of the sample. The sample's time point label, decoded: persistent/refractory GD, antithyroid drugs over 5 years with positive TRAb. RNA was extracted from PBMCs in TRIzol for both TCR sequencing and RNA sequencing. This specimen was peripheral blood mononuclear cells (PBMCs), taken when the disease was refractory, from a patient treated with antithyroid drugs. Receptors originate from a female donor with Graves disease.

This clonotype occurred a few times. The gene calls are TRBV5-5 and TRBJ1-2; weak D call: TRBD1 (5 bases). The V end was cut by 6 bases, the J end by 8 bases, with 20 bases between. Germline assignment: CDR1 SGHKS and CDR2 YYEKEE (reference sequence). This CDR3 has 14 residues. The CDR3 sequence: CASTNAGGSQGYTF. The CDR3 nucleotides read TGTGCCAGCACGAACGCCGGGGGTAGCCAAGGCTACACCTTC.

The CDR3: CSASFTGRVSNQPQHF. The CDR3 DNA follows: TGCAGTGCTAGTTTTACAGGGAGGGTAAGCAATCAGCCCCAGCATTTT. This chain links TRBV20-1 with TRBJ1-5, with D possibly being TRBD1 (6 bases). Germline lookup yields CDR1 DFQATT and CDR2 SNEGSKA (reference sequence). The CDR3 totals 16 residues. The germline V and J ends were trimmed by 3 bases and 1 base, with 16 bases remaining between them.

The genes are TRBV3-1 and TRBJ2-7; the D gene is possibly TRBD1 (6 bases). CDR1 and CDR2 (germline): LGHDT, YNNKEL (reference sequence). V was shortened by 4 bases and J by 2 bases, with 15 bases between the two germline ends. This CDR3 has 15 amino acids. In DNA, the CDR3 is TGTGCCAGCAGCCCAGACAGGACCGGTACCTACGAGCAGTACTTC. Encoded protein: CASSPDRTGTYEQYF.

A note on this clonotype: The junction departs from germline at one end; a sequencing error may be responsible. V and J are TRBV11-2 and TRBJ2-6; weak D call: TRBD1 (5 bases). Germline-derived CDR1 and CDR2 are SGHAT and FQNNGV. This CDR3 has 15 amino acids. The CDR3 DNA sequence: TGTGCCAGCAGCGTAGACAGACTTGGGGCCAACGTCCTGACTTTC. As protein: CASSVDRLGANVLTF.

As regards this clonotype: Compared with germline, one end of the junction differs, possibly owing to a read error. The J gene is TRBJ1-6, the V gene TRBV2, with D possibly being TRBD1 (6 bases). Germline-derived CDR1 and CDR2 are SNHLY and FYNNEI. The CDR3 has 13 residues. CDR3 sequence reads: CTSKGGDNSPLHF. The CDR3 nucleotides are TGTACCAGCAAAGGGGGAGACAATTCACCCCTCCACTTT.

The J gene is TRBJ1-3, the V gene TRBV29-1; the match to TRBD1 covers 8 bases. The germline gives CDR1 SQVTM, CDR2 ANQGSEA. Germline trimming cut 3 bases from V and 2 bases from J; bases unmatched to any gene: 0. This CDR3 region has 13 residues. The CDR3: CSVEGQAGNTIYF. The CDR3 DNA follows: TGCAGCGTTGAGGGACAGGCTGGAAACACCATATATTTT.

To note about this clonotype: Compared with germline, one end of the junction differs, possibly owing to a read error. The chain has TRBV30 and TRBJ1-1, with D unclear. Germline V gene data show CDR1 as GTSNPN and CDR2 as SVGIG (reference sequence). The CDR3 consists of 13 residues. In nucleotides, the CDR3 is TGTGCCTGGGGGAAGAGTATGAACACTGAGGCTTTCTTT. Amino acid sequence: CAWGKSMNTEAFF.

This chain joins TRBV20-1 and TRBJ2-5; 7 nucleotides match TRBD2. CDR1 is DFQATT, CDR2 SNEGSKA, per germline (reference sequence). The CDR3 length is 13 residues. Unmatched junction bases numbered 8, after V lost 6 bases and J lost 4 bases. The CDR3 nucleotides are TGCAGTGCCCCTGCTGGGGGGGGAGAGACCCAGTACTTC. It codes for CSAPAGGGETQYF.

The V call is TRBV5-1, the J call TRBJ1-1; possibly TRBD1 for D (5 bases). The CDR3 runs 14 residues. CDR1 and CDR2 from the germline V gene are SGHRS and YFSETQ. Trimming removed 0 bases at V and 6 bases at J, with 12 bases between. Here the CDR3 DNA reads TGCGCCAGCAGCTTGGATTGGGACCTCGCTGAAGCTTTCTTT. Encoded protein: CASSLDWDLAEAFF.

The chain employs TRBV9 and TRBJ1-2, with D unresolved. There are 13 residues in the CDR3. Germline V lookup: CDR1 SGDLS, CDR2 YYNGEE. V lost 3 bases and J lost 7, with 13 bases in between. CDR3 loop: CASSGSRGPGYTF. The CDR3 DNA sequence: TGTGCCAGCAGCGGCTCGCGAGGGCCTGGCTACACCTTC.

This chain connects TRBV19 to TRBJ1-6; the D gene is possibly TRBD1 (6 bases). Germline CDR1 is LNHDA and CDR2 is SQIVND (reference sequence). Trimming took 8 bases from V and 12 from J, leaving 11 bases between them. The CDR3 consists of 11 residues. The CDR3 spells CASGRGQPLHF. The CDR3 DNA sequence: TGTGCCAGTGGCAGGGGTCAACCCCTCCACTTT.

The chain recombines TRBV7-9 with TRBJ2-7; 8 bases fit TRBD2. V trimming: 5 bases; J trimming: 2 bases; junction bases outside the gene matches: 8. The CDR3 has 15 amino acids. Germline V CDR1 and CDR2: SEHNR, FQNEAQ (reference sequence). For the CDR3, the DNA is TGTGCCAGCAGCCACTCTAGCGGGCCTCCCTACGAGCAGTACTTC. This sequence encodes CASSHSSGPPYEQYF.

This clonotype was observed a few times. This CDR3 reads CASSYIQGSEAFF. Written as DNA, the CDR3 is TGTGCCAGCAGCTATATACAGGGTTCTGAAGCTTTCTTT. The gene calls are TRBV9 and TRBJ1-1, with D maybe TRBD1 (6 bases). V shed 4 bases and J shed 6 bases, with 13 bases lying between them. The CDR3 runs 13 residues. Germline assignment: CDR1 SGDLS and CDR2 YYNGEE.

This clonotype was recorded a few times. V usage is TRBV11-2 and J usage is TRBJ2-7; D tentatively fits TRBD1 or TRBD2 (5 bases each). The CDR3 spans 15 residues. CDR1 is SGHAT and CDR2 is FQNNGV in the germline V gene. V lost 5 bases, J lost 0 bases, and 14 bases lay in between. The CDR3 DNA follows: TGTGCCAGCAGCCAACGGGGCCGGAACTCCTACGAGCAGTACTTC. This codes for CASSQRGRNSYEQYF.

This clonotype was picked up a small number of times. This sequence joins TRBV28 and TRBJ1-5; D is unresolved. Germline V gene sequence: CDR1 MDHEN, CDR2 SYDVKM. The CDR3 totals 11 residues. Deletions cut 10 bases from V and 1 base from J, with 5 bases between. DNA for the CDR3: TGTGCCACCAGGAGCAATCAGCCCCAGCATTTT. This encodes CATRSNQPQHF.

This clonotype was found a few times. J is TRBJ2-2 and V is TRBV28; 8 nucleotides match TRBD1. Germline CDR1 MDHEN, CDR2 SYDVKM. V dropped 1 base and J dropped 5; count of bases not matched to a gene: 9. This CDR3 has 17 amino acids. CDR3 coding DNA: TGTGCCAGCAGTTTATCCTTCGGGCAGGGGGCGACCGGGGAGCTGTTTTTT. Its translation is CASSLSFGQGATGELFF.

This clonotype was seen repeatedly, ten times or more. The chain combines TRBV29-1 with TRBJ2-2; 9 bases agree with TRBD2. CDR3 length: 15 residues. CDR1 and CDR2 from the germline V gene are SQVTM and ANQGSEA. With V trimmed by 1 base and J by 2 bases, 2 bases remained unmatched. The CDR3 sequence is CSVEVAGVNTGELFF. CDR3 DNA sequence: TGCAGCGTTGAAGTAGCGGGAGTTAACACCGGGGAGCTGTTTTTT.

This clonotype came up many times. The chain has TRBV12-3 or TRBV12-4 and TRBJ1-1, with D possibly being TRBD1 (5 bases). This CDR3 is 16 amino acids long. The V and J ends lost 6 bases and 0 bases respectively, with 17 bases between them. The chain's CDR3 is CASSRRVGAVNTEAFF. CDR3 in DNA: TGTGCCAGCAGCCGAAGGGTCGGGGCGGTGAACACTGAAGCTTTCTTT.

This sequence joins TRBV3-1 and TRBJ2-7; 10 nucleotides align to TRBD2. Germline CDR1 reads LGHDT; CDR2 reads YNNKEL (reference sequence). The CDR3 runs to 17 residues. The ends lost 0 bases at V and 7 bases at J; junction bases unmatched: 12. The DNA for the CDR3 is TGTGCCAGCAGCCAAGAGGTCTGGGCTAGCGGGAGAGAAGAGCAGTACTTC. It encodes CASSQEVWASGREEQYF.

This clonotype was counted between two and nine times. CDR3 DNA: TGTGCCAGCAGTTTGGAGGGCAGTGACACTGAAGCTTTCTTT. Translation gives CASSLEGSDTEAFF. This rearrangement joins TRBV27 to TRBJ1-1; D is uncertain. The germline V gene has CDR1 MNHEY and CDR2 SMNVEV (reference sequence). The CDR3 sequence is 14 residues long. Deletions cut 3 bases from V and 3 bases from J, with 11 bases between.

This clonotype was recorded a few times. V gene TRBV15 combines with J gene TRBJ1-1, with unresolved D. The CDR3 length is 15 residues. Germline V gene sequence: CDR1 LNHNV, CDR2 YYDKDF (reference sequence). Deletions cut 0 bases from V and 2 bases from J, with 10 bases between. CDR3 amino acids: CATSRDLVTNTEAFF. CDR3 sequence (DNA): TGTGCCACCAGCAGAGATCTTGTGACAAACACTGAAGCTTTCTTT.

A few counts support this clonotype. This chain joins TRBV6-2 or TRBV6-3 and TRBJ1-5, with D possibly TRBD1 on 6 matching bases. Deletions cut 5 bases from V and 0 bases from J, with 14 bases between. Germline CDR1 MNHEY, CDR2 SVGEGT. CDR3 size: 16 residues. CDR3 nucleotide sequence: TGTGCCAGCAGTCAGAGGACAGTGCGTAGCAATCAGCCCCAGCATTTT. This gives the protein CASSQRTVRSNQPQHF.